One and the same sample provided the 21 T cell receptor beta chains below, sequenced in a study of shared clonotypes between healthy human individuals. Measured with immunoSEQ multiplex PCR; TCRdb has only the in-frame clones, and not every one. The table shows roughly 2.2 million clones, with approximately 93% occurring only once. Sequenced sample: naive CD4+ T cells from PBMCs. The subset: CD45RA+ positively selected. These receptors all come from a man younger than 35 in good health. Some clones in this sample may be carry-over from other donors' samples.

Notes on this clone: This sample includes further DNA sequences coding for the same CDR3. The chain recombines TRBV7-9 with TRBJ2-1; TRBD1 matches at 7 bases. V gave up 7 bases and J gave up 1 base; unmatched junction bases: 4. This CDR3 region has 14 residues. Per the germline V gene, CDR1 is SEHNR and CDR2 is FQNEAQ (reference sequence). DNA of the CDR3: TGTGCCAGCACCCCACAGGGGTCCTACAATGAGCAGTTCTTC. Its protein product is CASTPQGSYNEQFF.

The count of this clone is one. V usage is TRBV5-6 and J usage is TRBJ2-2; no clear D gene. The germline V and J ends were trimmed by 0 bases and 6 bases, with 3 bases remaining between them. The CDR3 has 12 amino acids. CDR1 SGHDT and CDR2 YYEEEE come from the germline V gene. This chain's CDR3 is CASSLVAGELFF. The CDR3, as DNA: TGTGCCAGCAGCTTGGTCGCCGGGGAGCTGTTTTTT. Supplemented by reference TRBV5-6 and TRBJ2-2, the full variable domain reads DAGVTQSPTHLIKTRGQQVTLRCSPKSGHDTVSWYQQALGQGPQFIFQYYEEEERQRGNFPDRFSGHQFPNYSSELNVNALLLGDSALYLCASSLVAGELFFGEGSRLTVL.

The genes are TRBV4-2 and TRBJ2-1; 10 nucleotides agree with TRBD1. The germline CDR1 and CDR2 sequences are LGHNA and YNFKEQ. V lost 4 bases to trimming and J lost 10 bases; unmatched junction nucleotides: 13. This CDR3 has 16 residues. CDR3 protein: CASSPGPGQGNLEQFF. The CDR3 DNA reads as TGTGCCAGCAGCCCCGGGCCGGGACAGGGGAATCTAGAGCAGTTCTTC.

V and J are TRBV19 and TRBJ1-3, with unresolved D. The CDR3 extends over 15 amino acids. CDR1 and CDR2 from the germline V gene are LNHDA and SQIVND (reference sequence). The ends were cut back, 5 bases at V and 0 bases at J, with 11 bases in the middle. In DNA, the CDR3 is TGTGCCAGTAGTTCCCGGGGTCACTCTGGAAACACCATATATTTT. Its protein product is CASSSRGHSGNTIYF. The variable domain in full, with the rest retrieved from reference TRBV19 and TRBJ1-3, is DGGITQSPKYLFRKEGQNVTLSCEQNLNHDAMYWYRQDPGQGLRLIYYSQIVNDFQKGDIAEGYSVSREKKESFPLTVTSAQKNPTAFYLCASSSRGHSGNTIYFGEGSWLTVV.

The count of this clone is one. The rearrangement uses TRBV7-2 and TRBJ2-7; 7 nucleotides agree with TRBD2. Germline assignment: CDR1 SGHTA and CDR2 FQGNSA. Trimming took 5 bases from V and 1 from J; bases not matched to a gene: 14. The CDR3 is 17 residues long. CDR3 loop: CASSPLPRGRGSYEQYF. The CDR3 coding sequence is TGTGCCAGCAGCCCCCTGCCCCGCGGGAGAGGGTCCTACGAGCAGTACTTC.

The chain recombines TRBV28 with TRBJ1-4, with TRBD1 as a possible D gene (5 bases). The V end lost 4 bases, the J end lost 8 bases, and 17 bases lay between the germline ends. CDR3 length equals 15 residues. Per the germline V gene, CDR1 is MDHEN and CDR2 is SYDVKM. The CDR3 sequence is CASSSPGGWGEKLFF. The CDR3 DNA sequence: TGTGCCAGCAGTTCCCCCGGGGGATGGGGAGAAAAACTGTTTTTT.

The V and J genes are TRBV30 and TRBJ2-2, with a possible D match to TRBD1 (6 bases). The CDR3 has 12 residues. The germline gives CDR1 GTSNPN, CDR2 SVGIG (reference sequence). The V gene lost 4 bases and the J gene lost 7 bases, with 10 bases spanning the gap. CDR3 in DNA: TGTGCCTGGATAAGGGGGATCGGGGAGCTGTTTTTT. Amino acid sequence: CAWIRGIGELFF.

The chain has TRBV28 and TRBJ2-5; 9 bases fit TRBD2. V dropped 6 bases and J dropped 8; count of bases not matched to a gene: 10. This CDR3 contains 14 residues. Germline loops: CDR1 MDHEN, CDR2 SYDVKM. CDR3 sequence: CASRAGWLAGTQYF. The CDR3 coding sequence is TGTGCCAGCAGGGCCGGTTGGCTAGCGGGAACCCAGTACTTC.

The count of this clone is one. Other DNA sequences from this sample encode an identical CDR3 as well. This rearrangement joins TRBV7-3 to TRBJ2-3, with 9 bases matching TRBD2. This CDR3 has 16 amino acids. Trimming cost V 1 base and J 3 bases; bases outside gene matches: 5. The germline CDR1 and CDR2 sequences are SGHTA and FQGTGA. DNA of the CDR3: TGTGCCAGCAGCTTAAATAGCGGGAGTTCGACAGATACGCAGTATTTT. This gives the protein CASSLNSGSSTDTQYF.

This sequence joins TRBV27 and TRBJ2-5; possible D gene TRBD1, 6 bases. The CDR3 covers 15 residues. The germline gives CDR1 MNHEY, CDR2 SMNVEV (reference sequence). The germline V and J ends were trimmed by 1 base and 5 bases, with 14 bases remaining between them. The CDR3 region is CASSLLAQGMETQYF. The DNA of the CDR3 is TGTGCCAGCAGTTTATTGGCCCAGGGGATGGAGACCCAGTACTTC.

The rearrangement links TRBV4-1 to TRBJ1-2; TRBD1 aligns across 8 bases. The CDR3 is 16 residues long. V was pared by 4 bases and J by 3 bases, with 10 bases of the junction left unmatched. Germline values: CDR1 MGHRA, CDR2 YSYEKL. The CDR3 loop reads CASSPGAQGGDYGYTF. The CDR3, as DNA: TGCGCCAGCAGCCCCGGGGCACAGGGGGGGGACTATGGCTACACCTTC.

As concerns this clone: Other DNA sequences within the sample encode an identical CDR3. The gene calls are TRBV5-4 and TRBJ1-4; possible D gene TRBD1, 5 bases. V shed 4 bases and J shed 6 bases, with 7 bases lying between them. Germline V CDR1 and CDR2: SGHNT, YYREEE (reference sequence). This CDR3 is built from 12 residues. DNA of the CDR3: TGTGCCAGCAGCCGGGGGGATGAAAAACTGTTTTTT. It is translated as CASSRGDEKLFF.

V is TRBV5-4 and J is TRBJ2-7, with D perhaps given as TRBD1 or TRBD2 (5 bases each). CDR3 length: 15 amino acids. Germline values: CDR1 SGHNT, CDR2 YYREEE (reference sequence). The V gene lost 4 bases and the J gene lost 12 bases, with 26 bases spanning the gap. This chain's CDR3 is CASSPAGARRGPRYF. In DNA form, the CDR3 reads TGTGCCAGCAGCCCCGCCGGGGCCCGCCGGGGCCCGCGGTACTTC.

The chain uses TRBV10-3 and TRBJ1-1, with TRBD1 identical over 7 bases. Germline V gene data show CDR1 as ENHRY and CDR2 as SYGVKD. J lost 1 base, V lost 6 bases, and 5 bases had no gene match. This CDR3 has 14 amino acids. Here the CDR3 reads CAISNQGENTEAFF. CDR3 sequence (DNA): TGTGCCATCAGCAACCAGGGGGAGAACACTGAAGCTTTCTTT.

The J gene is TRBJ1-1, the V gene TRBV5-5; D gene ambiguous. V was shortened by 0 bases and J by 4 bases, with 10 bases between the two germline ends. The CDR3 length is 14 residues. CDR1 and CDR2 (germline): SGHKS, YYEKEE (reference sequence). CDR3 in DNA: TGTGCCAGCAGCTTGGTCTGGTGGGGCACTGAAGCTTTCTTT. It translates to CASSLVWWGTEAFF.

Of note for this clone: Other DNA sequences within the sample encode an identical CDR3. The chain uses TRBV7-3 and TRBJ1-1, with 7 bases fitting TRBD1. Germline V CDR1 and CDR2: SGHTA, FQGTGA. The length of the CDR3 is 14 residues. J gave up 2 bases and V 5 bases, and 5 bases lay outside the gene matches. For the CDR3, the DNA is TGTGCCAGCAGCCTTGACAGGGCAAACACTGAAGCTTTCTTT. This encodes CASSLDRANTEAFF.

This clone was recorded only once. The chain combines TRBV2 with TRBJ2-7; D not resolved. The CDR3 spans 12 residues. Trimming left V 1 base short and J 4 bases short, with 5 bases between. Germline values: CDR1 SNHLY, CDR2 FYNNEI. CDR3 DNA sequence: TGTGCCAGCAGTGAAGAGTGGTACGAGCAGTACTTC. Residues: CASSEEWYEQYF.

The CDR3 DNA is TGTGCCAGCAGTAACCGGGACATCAATCAGCCCCAGCATTTT. It yields the protein CASSNRDINQPQHF. The rearrangement links TRBV6-1 to TRBJ1-5; D perhaps matches TRBD1 (6 bases). Germline V CDR1 and CDR2: MNHNS, SASEGT. CDR3 length: 14 amino acids. The V gene lost 5 bases and the J gene lost 3 bases, with 11 bases spanning the gap.

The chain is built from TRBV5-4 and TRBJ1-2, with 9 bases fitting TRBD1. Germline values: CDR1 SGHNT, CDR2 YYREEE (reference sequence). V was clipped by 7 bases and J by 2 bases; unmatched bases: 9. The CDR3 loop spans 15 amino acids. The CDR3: CASAAGTGLNYGYTF. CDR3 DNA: TGTGCCAGCGCCGCGGGGACAGGGCTGAACTATGGCTACACCTTC.

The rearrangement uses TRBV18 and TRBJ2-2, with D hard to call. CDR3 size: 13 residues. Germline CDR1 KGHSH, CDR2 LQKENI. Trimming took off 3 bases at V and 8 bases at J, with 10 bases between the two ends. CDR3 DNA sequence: TGTGCCAGCTCACCCATCTCACTGGGGGAGCTGTTTTTT. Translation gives CASSPISLGELFF.

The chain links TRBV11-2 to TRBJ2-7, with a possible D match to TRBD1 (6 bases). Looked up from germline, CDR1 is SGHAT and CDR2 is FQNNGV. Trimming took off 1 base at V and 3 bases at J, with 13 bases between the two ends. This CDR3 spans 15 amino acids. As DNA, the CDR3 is TGTGCCAGCAGCTTAGCGGGCAGGACAGACTACGAGCAGTACTTC. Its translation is CASSLAGRTDYEQYF.